This T cell receptor beta chain is drawn from a study of shared clonotypes between healthy human individuals (dated by TCRdb to the early 2020s). The study in broad terms: The cohort comprised a couple of women and a few men aged 18 to 49 years. To increase sequencing depth and limit assay-specific biases, different laboratories used diverse techniques to prepare libraries and sequence TCR repertoires. For each donor, CD4 naive and CD4 memory were each run on three plates, CD8 naive on two plates, and CD8 memory on one plate. Between about 0.8 and 9 billion PBMCs per donor were obtained by leukapheresis. To estimate repertoire size and how much clonotypes are shared between individuals, the study performed deep sequencing of blood TCR repertoires from five healthy adults. General conclusions and limits of the study: The genetic and exposure-history diversity represented was limited by the small number of donors. Incomplete sequencing was indicated by rarefaction of sorted-subset datasets, despite the large sequencing depth. Sampling was restricted to blood, and TCR repertoires in tissue are likely to differ from TCR repertoires in blood. Compared with non-shared clonotypes, clonotypes shared by all four sorted-subset donors had higher generation probabilities. Across four donors, roughly 5.1% of naive CD4, over 3% of naive CD8, 2.3% of memory CD4, and under 0.45% of memory CD8 clonotypes were shared. Pairwise subsampling led to the expectation that sequencing depth would affect the degree of clonotype sharing among donors. Estimated clonotype richness was generally larger for naive than for memory subsets.

Using the deep immunoSEQ assay, multiplex PCR amplified TCR CDR3 regions from genomic DNA. For each cell subset, the extracted genomic DNA was distributed evenly across all wells of several immunoSEQ 96-well plates, and each plate served as one replicate. For sorted subsets, 200 ng of genomic DNA, equivalent to about 30,000 T cell genomes, went into each replicate PCR. Purified libraries were quantified with a Qubit 3.0 fluorometer, sized on a Bioanalyzer 2100, and re-quantified with the KAPA Library Quantification kit. Each immunoSEQ 96-well plate was sequenced on its own single-read 150-cycle Illumina NextSeq 550 flow cell. The original methods were these. The immunoSEQ output contained only junctional sequences without quality scores, so filtering could not match that applied to full-length reads. To assign V/J genes and CDR3, sequences were annotated using PyIR, a Python wrapper for IgBLAST v1.9, with IMGT germline references. Reads were removed for weak V/J assignments (E-value above 1e-6), missing CDR3, stop codons, out-of-frame junctions, or ambiguous translated residues. V3J clonotypes were defined by identical inferred V gene, J gene, and CDR3 amino acid sequence. Percentage overlap between repertoires was computed as shared unique clonotypes divided by the size of the smaller repertoire. Three approaches were used to assess repertoire richness: RTK rarefaction, the Chao1 estimator, and Recon v2.1 estimates of unobserved clonotypes. For all TCRbeta clonotypes obtained by the gDNA method from a handful of donors, generation probabilities were computed with OLGA. Imported from immuneACCESS, the table was reduced by TCRdb to in-frame sequences with V and J called. These copies leave out some clones; in studies compared against another copy, an unresolved V gene accounts for under half, and the cause of the remainder is not known. The V and J calls and the clone size are those of that table, but D and trimming were determined from the DNA. Here the sample has about 2 million clones; 90% to 95% occur a single time. The ten largest clones capture 0.1% to 0.15% of the sample.

Healthy HIV-negative adults with no recently reported acute infections or vaccinations were included as donors. Every donor was a Caucasian adult residing in Nashville, Tennessee, USA. CD4+ T cells were enriched through magnetic negative selection, after which naive cells were positively selected on CD45RA and the remaining negative fraction served as the memory subset. Blood was obtained by leukapheresis, after which PBMCs were separated by Ficoll-Histopaque density gradient centrifugation and cryopreserved in liquid nitrogen vapor phase. Analytical flow cytometry was used to check the purity and quantity of each magnetically sorted T cell population. Each sorted fraction had its genomic DNA isolated and then quantified by UV absorbance on a Nanodrop 2000c. With respect to this clone: The antigen it recognizes is unknown. Within one base of it there is no much larger clone, and no base qualities were kept.

The CDR3 spans 13 residues, from the cysteine through the phenylalanine. The sequence is cut down to CDR3 DNA, 39 bases in frame from base 1. CDR1 and CDR2 were assigned from the germline V gene (reference sequence) as WNHNN and SYGVQD. Here V drops 7 bases and J drops 4 bases, and the junction holds 4 bases not matched to any gene. The chain links TRBV10-1 with TRBJ2-3, with 8 middle bases fitting TRBD2. This receptor was identified in a man younger than 35 in good health. The specimen sequenced was naive CD4+ T cells sorted from blood. The meaning of the sample's cell subset or site label: CD45RA+ positively selected. The CDR3 here reads CASNGRASDTQYF. DNA sequence: TGCGCCAGCAACGGGAGGGCCTCAGATACGCAGTATTTT.